This T cell receptor (beta chain) was documented in a study of breast tumors, draining lymph nodes, adjacent tissues (dated by TCRdb to 2016 to 2017). In terms of the full investigation: Breast cancer patients provided tumor, adjacent nontumor tissue and axillary lymph nodes, and the study compared the TCR beta repertoires across these three sources. The study was designed to assess the relationships and possible T-cell exchange between tumor, surrounding tissue and draining lymph node repertoires in human breast cancer.

On the study overall, not on this receptor specifically: Tumor T-cell repertoires showed less diversity than lymph node repertoires and more diversity than nontumor tissue repertoires, and tumor T-cell repertoires showed preferential V and J gene usage. Tumor and nontumor tissue repertoires were found to be significantly more similar in luminal-like than in basal-like breast cancer. A scenario in which most tumor T cells derive from the lymph node and then expand within tumor tissue was judged to be consistent with the data. The conclusion that tumor T cells originate in lymph nodes was framed as consistent with a hypothesis rather than directly demonstrated.

The run used an Illumina HiSeq 2000. Multiplex PCR amplification was used to build the TCR beta chain libraries. The amplified TCR beta chain products were analyzed by high-throughput sequencing. Starting from the raw public reads, TCRdb applied fastp trimming at Q25, assembled clones with MiXCR and retained in-frame beta chains. All rows with the same CDR3 protein become a single entry with the most common DNA and genes. The sample table contains around 50,000 distinct CDR3 sequences; only one count was recorded for around 23% of them. Roughly 8% of the sample lies in the top ten. The CDR3, from cysteine to phenylalanine, totals 15 residues. Only CDR3 DNA is held: 45 bases, read in frame from base 1. Germline trimming: 0 bases from V, 4 bases from J; junction bases outside gene matches: 2. For CDR1 and CDR2, the germline V gene lists LGHNA and YNFKEQ. This clonotype has a count of ten or more. Its antigen is currently not known. There are no base qualities to consult, and no much larger clone falls within one base.

This sequence was found in a female donor with breast cancer. Some clones in this sample may be carry-over from other donors' samples. Specimen: breast tumor tissue. The chain uses TRBV4-2 and TRBJ2-3; TRBD2 agrees with 9 junctional bases. The CDR3 protein is CASSQERGGPDTQYF. The DNA reads TGTGCCAGCAGCCAAGAGCGGGGGGGCCCAGATACGCAGTATTTT.